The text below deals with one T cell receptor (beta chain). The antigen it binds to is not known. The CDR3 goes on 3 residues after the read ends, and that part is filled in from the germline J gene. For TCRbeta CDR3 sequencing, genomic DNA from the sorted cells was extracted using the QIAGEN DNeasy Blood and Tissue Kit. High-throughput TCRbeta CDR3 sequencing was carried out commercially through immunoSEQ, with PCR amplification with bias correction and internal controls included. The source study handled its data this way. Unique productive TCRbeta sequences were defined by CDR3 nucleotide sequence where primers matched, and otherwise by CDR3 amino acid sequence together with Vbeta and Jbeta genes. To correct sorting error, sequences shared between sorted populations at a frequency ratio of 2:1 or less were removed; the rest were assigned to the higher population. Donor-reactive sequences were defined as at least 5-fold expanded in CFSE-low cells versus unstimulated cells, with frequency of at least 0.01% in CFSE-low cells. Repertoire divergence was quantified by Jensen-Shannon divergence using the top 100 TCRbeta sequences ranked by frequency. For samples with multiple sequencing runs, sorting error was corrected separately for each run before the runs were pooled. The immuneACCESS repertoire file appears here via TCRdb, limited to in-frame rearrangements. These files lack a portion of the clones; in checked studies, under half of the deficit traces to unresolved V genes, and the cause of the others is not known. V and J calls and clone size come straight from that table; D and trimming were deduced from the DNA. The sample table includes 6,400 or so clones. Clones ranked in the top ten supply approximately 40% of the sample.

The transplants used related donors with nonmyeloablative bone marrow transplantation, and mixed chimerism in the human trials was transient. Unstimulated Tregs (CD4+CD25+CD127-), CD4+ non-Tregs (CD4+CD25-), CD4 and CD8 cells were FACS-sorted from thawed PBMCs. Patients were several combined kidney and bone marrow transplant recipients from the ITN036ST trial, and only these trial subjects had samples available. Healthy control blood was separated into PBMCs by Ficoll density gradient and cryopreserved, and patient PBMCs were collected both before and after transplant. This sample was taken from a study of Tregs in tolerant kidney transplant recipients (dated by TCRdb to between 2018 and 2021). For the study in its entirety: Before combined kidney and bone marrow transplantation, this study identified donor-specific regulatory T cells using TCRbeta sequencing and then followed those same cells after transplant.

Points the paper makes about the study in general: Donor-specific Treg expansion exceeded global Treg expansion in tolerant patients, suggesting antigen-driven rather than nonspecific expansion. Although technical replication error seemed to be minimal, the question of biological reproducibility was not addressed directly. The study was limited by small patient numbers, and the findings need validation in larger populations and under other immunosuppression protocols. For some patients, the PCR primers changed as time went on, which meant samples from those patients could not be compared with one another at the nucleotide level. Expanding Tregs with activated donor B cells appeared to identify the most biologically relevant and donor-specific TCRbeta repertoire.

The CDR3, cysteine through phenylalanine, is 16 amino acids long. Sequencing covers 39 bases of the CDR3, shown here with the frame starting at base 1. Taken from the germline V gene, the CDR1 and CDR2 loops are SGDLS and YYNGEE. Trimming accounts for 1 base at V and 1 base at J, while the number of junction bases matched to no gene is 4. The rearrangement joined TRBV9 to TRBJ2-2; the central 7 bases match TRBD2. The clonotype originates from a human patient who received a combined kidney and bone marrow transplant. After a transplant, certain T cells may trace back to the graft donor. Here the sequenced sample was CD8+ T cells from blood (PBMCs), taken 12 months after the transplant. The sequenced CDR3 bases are TGTGCCAGCAGCGTACGCAGCGGGGTGAACACCGGGGAG. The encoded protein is CASSVRSGVNTGE. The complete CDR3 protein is CASSVRSGVNTGELFF.